This T cell receptor (beta chain) was documented in a study of cytomegalovirus exposure and HLA in healthy donors (TCRdb year 2017). Describing the broader study: In an earlier analysis of fewer than 750 of the donors, about 270 Gb of sequence data and 117 million unique TCR beta sequences from 180 million or so T cells were reported. The later analysis used no new phenotypic data to find candidate immune exposures, relying instead on TCR beta sequences and their occurrence across donors. The T cell repertoires of under 700 subjects were profiled by immunosequencing and related to cytomegalovirus serostatus. On average, around 240,000 unique TCR beta nucleotide sequences were sequenced per donor among 350 to 400 genotyped donors of the cohort, with roughly a sixth of those sequences being non-productive. The study was designed to test whether signatures of past pathogen exposure could be identified by cataloging public T cell receptors. HLA typing covered class I and class II loci at four-digit resolution. Donor age, sex, ethnicity and CMV serostatus were compiled alongside the repertoire data. In a later genetic analysis, genome-wide SNP genotypes for about three fifths of the roughly 670 donors were used, and that subset was treated as a discovery cohort. In addition to the first cohort of 666 subjects, a separate validation cohort of approximately 110 different subjects was used. To predict cytomegalovirus infection status, the study brought together high-throughput TCR immunosequencing, statistical association of individual TCRs with disease status, and machine learning. Of the approximately 400 genotyped donors, 65% to 90% fell in the genetic ancestry cluster associated with self-reported Caucasian donors. An earlier analysis of nearly 600 of the donors applied high-throughput TCR beta sequencing to assess whether each TCR beta V gene segment acted as functional or pseudogenic. Typing coverage varied by locus: roughly 629-640 donors for A, B, C, DRB1 and DQB1; roughly 500 for DQA1; about 570 for DPA1; approximately 450 for DPB1. A later analysis re-examined previously published TCR beta repertoires from just over 650 donors and added high-resolution HLA genotyping to investigate patterns of TCR occurrence. Every repertoire in the discovery cohort had been generated on one and the same sequencing platform. Several DR-DQ haplotypes were handled as single units for association and clustering because linkage in the cohort was strong. Approximately 310 gigabases of sequencing data and some 85 million unique TCR sequences were included in an early release covering roughly 600 HLA-typed donors.

Libraries were constructed by the immunoSEQ multiplex PCR assay. The multiplex PCR relied on a mix of 60 forward primers for TCR Vbeta segments and 13 reverse primers for TCR Jbeta segments. The CDR3 region of rearranged TCR beta genes was amplified from genomic DNA with a multiplex PCR assay. Amplified TCR beta libraries were sequenced as 87-base-pair reads on the Illumina HiSeq System. Per the authors' processing: A later analysis tallied 75 million to 95 million unique TCR beta chains across the 610 or so repertoires, and about 12 million of those chains were shared by two or more donors. To remove PCR and sequencing errors, raw reads were error-corrected and collapsed into unique sequences using a nearest-neighbor algorithm that merged closely related sequences. Alignment of CDR3 sequences to IMGT reference sequences was used to assign V, D and J gene segments. Each retained sequence needed at least a six-nucleotide match to both a V gene segment and a J gene segment. A rearrangement was called productive if the CDR3 had no stop codons and remained in frame with V and J, and every other rearrangement was called non-productive. CDR3 was defined according to IMGT convention as the region running from the second conserved V-encoded cysteine to the conserved J-encoded phenylalanine. The earlier analysis of some 600 of the donors excluded sequences that lacked an unambiguous match to a single V gene segment. In an earlier analysis of several hundred of the donors, a V segment was called functional when productive rearrangements were above 56.7%, and segregating when the standard deviation between donors exceeded 5%. A statistical classification framework was developed to diagnose cytomegalovirus status using the catalog of TCR beta chain sequences. In a later analysis, TCR nucleotide sequences were compared against IMGT/GENE-DB human TR gene sequences so that V and J genes could be assigned. In a later analysis, CDR3 sequences and most-parsimonious VDJ recombination scenarios were assigned using the TCRdist pipeline. In a later analysis, each TCR beta chain was defined by its CDR3 amino acid sequence together with its V-gene family, and reads lacking a unique V-gene family were excluded. To address suspected cross-contamination and a sequencing artifact, a later analysis removed several hundred highly shared, low-generation-probability nucleotide sequences. In a later analysis, a clonal expansion index for each public chain was calculated from normalized within-repertoire ranks of inferred template counts. A later analysis computed generation probabilities with a VDJ recombination model fitted to out-of-frame rearrangements, and checked the results against IGoR. Hypergeometric tests were used in a later analysis to score TCR-TCR, TCR-HLA and TCR-CMV co-occurrence, with a repertoire-size bias correction applied to the TCR pairs. To estimate false discovery rates, a later analysis permuted the HLA or CMV assignments 20 times. In a later analysis, co-occurring TCRs were grouped using DBSCAN, with TCRdist sequence similarity added in when clustering inside HLA-allele-positive subsets. Repertoires with fewer than 30,000 or more than 120,000 public chains, plus five repertoires with anomalous nucleotide sharing, were excluded from co-occurrence clustering. The table comes from immuneACCESS by way of TCRdb, which keeps in-frame sequences with V and J called. Part of the clones is missing from these tables; in studies checked, under half for an unresolved V gene and the rest for unknown reasons. From that table come the V and J calls and clone size; the DNA was used to work out D and trimming. This sample is represented by 60,000 to 70,000 clones; about four fifths of them were singletons. Of the sample, about 4.5% is held by the ten largest clones.

Worth noting for this clone: Its cognate antigen has yet to be identified. Within one base of it there is no much larger clone, and no base qualities were kept.

Paper-wide results and their limitations: A cluster of highly shared sequence variants was judged likely to represent a technical artifact of the sequencing pipeline. Because HLA typing was unavailable for some donors at each locus, only the typed subset was used in association tests. An earlier analysis of some 560 of the donors showed that most TCR beta V segments appeared in productive rearrangements either about 87% or about 30% of the time, which broadly matched IMGT annotations. At a false discovery rate of 0.05, a later analysis linked roughly 17,000 TCR beta sequences to specific HLA alleles. Sequencing depth was assumed to be roughly uniform across donors in the presence/absence analyses, though that assumption may not hold. A later analysis found that TCR association rates varied across HLA loci, with DRB1 alleles showing the most associated TCRs and HLA-C alleles the fewest. In a later analysis, several top co-occurrence clusters were reported to appear linked to parvovirus B19, influenza, CMV and Epstein-Barr virus. While some public TCRs were present in many individuals, most TCR sequences turned up only very rarely across donors. Linkage disequilibrium might explain the correlated functional status among segregating V segments, but an unknown experimental factor could not be ruled out. The study gave a list of 150 to 200 TCR beta chains associated with cytomegalovirus. Immune exposure information for the cohort was limited to CMV serostatus. Cytomegalovirus status was reported to be diagnosed by the classifier with high specificity and sensitivity in both the original and validation cohorts. A few of the identified cytomegalovirus-associated TCR beta chains were confirmed in vitro to be specific for cytomegalovirus antigens. Seventeen rarely observed V segments, including chromosome 9 orphons, were excluded from the earlier analysis of some 590 of the donors because counts were too low. Most CMV-associated TCR beta chains appeared to be HLA-restricted in a later analysis, and the HLA associations seemed to be driven largely by CMV exposure. In this cohort, only TCR beta chains were sequenced, and detectable features were limited by the absence of alpha or paired-chain data. In a later analysis, HLA-associated TCR beta chains showed more clonal expansion and lower generation probabilities than non-associated chains that were equally common. It was suggested by the authors that the approach could potentially be generalized to other disease states and immunological phenotypes. Assigning TCR associations to individual alleles was difficult when HLA alleles, especially DR and DQ, strongly co-occurred. A further reported finding was that TCR beta sequences accurately predicted the HLA-A and HLA-B alleles for most subjects in the first cohort. A later genetic analysis associated a missense DCLRE1C variant with V-gene and J-gene trimming of TCR beta chains, and an independent cohort replicated the association. According to a later genetic analysis, donors in an Asian-associated ancestry cluster had fewer N-insertions in productive TCRs than the roughly 670-donor mean.

The cohort was made up of about 610 healthy bone marrow donors. All cohort members were sampled while nominally healthy, although unrecorded immune exposures were likely present. The donor was CMV seronegative and belonged to the group of 320 or so seronegative cohort members. A peripheral blood sample was collected from each donor, and TCR beta sequencing was performed on peripheral blood mononuclear cells. Genomic DNA extraction from the blood cell samples was performed with the Qiagen DNeasy Blood Extraction Kit. The source of this sequence is a woman aged 25-40 years in good health and CMV-seronegative. The material sequenced was PBMCs.

The CDR3 protein sequence reads: CASSSDSVTYGYTF. DNA sequence: TGTGCCAGCAGCTCCGACTCCGTCACCTATGGCTACACCTTC. The receptor chain draws on TRBV7-8 and TRBJ1-2; the D gene cannot be resolved reliably. V is shortened by 4 bases, J by 4 bases, and the region joining them spans 13 bases. The CDR3, from cysteine to phenylalanine, totals 14 residues. Just the 42-base CDR3 DNA is kept, in frame starting at base 1. CDR1 and CDR2 are read off the germline V gene as SGHVS and FQNEAQ.